This T cell receptor beta chain was sequenced during a study of CD4 T cells in relation to SARS-CoV-2 and coronaviruses (TCRdb year 2021). Looking at the study overall: The ViraFEST assay cultured PBMCs with antigen for nine to ten days, then sequenced TCR beta CDR3s to find antigen-specific clonal expansions. A median age of around 38 years, with a range of about 21 to 75 years, was recorded for the full convalescent cohort of over ten patients. Among the 12 convalescent patients, 8 males and 4 females were included, and two of the subjects were Hispanic. HLA restriction was mapped for shared crossreactive spike epitopes using patient-derived lymphoblastoid cell lines. At the level of individual TCR clonotypes, the study evaluated whether memory CD4+ T cells crossreact between the spike proteins of SARS-CoV-2 and those of common cold coronaviruses. The Adaptive Biotechnologies TCR-sequencing kit was used for samples from a few pre-COVID donors and for the naive versus memory experiments, whereas the other data were Illumina-based. For other donors in the study, expansion assays were sequenced with a different, Illumina-based TCR-beta assay.

Beyond this particular receptor, the publication reports: Crossreactive clones showed significantly weaker SARS-CoV-2-driven expansion than monoreactive clones, consistent with antigenic imprinting. Roughly 70% of donors had memory CD4+ clonotypes that crossrecognized SARS-CoV-2 and at least one common cold coronavirus spike. Because the crossreactivity analysis focused on spike protein, crossreactivity against other viral proteins was not assessed. Sequencing naive versus memory cells indicated that the assay picks up memory recall responses, not primary responses primed during culture. Small numbers of patients and of tested TCRs were a limitation of the study. Pre-pandemic and post-infection samples were not both contributed by any donor, so tracing of the source of pre-existing responses was limited.

Survey-level immunoSEQ TCR-beta sequencing was performed on DNA from CEF-cultured naive and memory CD4+ T cells. On the authors' methods: During preprocessing, nonproductive sequences were removed, along with CDR3s that did not begin with C, did not end with F or W, or were shorter than 7 amino acids. The MANAFEST web app was used to call antigen-specific clonotypes on the basis of expansion compared with the reference and with other culture wells. A clone was considered positive if the clone showed significant expansion compared with the reference culture in 2 of 3 replicate wells at an FDR below 0.05. For a clone to be considered positive, significant expansion relative to all other tandem wells and an odds ratio above 5 were also required. Cultured and uncultured naive and memory CD4+ repertoires were searched for CDR3s previously identified as spike- and CEF-reactive. Pairwise Levenshtein distance, computed with the stringdist R package after three terminal residues were trimmed from each end, was used as the measure of CDR3 homology. In its TCRdb copy, this immuneACCESS table keeps in-frame sequences only and misses some clones. Where compared with another copy, unresolved V genes explain less than half of these, and the others have no known cause. V and J calls and clone size are copied from that table; D and trimming were computed from the DNA. The table for this sample lists some 35,000 clones; roughly 85% of them were counted only once. Jointly, the top ten make up 4.5% of the sample.

Naive and memory CD4+ T cells were separated from cryopreserved PBMCs through CD4 enrichment, which was followed by EasySep naive CD4+ T cell enrichment. Sorted naive or memory CD4+ T cells (more than 85,000) were cultured 1:1 with T cell-depleted PBMCs and CEF peptides for more than eight days. In general, every peptide culture condition was set up in three replicate wells. PBMCs were isolated from leukapheresis product or whole blood by Ficoll-Paque PLUS gradient centrifugation. The PBMCs went either fresh into the expansion assay or into cryopreservation at -140 degrees C. The QIAamp Micro DNA Kit was used to extract genomic DNA from the CD4+ T cells. For CDR1 and CDR2, the germline V gene lists SGDLS and YYNGEE. From cysteine to phenylalanine, the CDR3 is 13 amino acids long. The CDR3 DNA has 39 bases and is translated from base 1. V is pared back by 4 bases and J by 1 base, with 6 bases lying between the germline termini.

On this clone itself: The target of this receptor is not known. Nothing much larger sits one base from this clone, and base qualities are not available.

The sequence links TRBV9 to TRBJ1-5; TRBD1 is a weak D gene call, 5 bases matching. The sample consisted of naive CD4+ T cells from PBMCs, cultured in vitro. What the cell subset or site label conveys for this sample: naive CD4+ T cells isolated by negative enrichment. The clonotype originates from an adult with COVID-19. The CDR3 protein is CASSRQSNQPQHF. The DNA sequence follows: TGTGCCAGCAGCCGACAGAGCAATCAGCCCCAGCATTTT.